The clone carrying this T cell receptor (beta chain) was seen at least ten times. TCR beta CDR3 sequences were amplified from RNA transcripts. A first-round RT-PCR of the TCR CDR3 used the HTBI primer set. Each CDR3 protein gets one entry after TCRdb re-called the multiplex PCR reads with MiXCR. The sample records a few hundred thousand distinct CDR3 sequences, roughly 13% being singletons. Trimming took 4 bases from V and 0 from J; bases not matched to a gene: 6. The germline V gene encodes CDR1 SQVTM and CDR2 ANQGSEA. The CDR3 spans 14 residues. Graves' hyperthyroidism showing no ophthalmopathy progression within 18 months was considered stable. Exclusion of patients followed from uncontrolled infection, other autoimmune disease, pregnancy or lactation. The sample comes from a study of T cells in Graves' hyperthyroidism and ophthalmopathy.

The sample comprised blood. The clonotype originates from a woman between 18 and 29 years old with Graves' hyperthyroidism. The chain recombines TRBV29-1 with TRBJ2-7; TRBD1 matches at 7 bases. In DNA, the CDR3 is TGCAGCGTTGGGAAGACAGGGAGCTCCTACGAGCAGTACTTC. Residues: CSVGKTGSSYEQYF.